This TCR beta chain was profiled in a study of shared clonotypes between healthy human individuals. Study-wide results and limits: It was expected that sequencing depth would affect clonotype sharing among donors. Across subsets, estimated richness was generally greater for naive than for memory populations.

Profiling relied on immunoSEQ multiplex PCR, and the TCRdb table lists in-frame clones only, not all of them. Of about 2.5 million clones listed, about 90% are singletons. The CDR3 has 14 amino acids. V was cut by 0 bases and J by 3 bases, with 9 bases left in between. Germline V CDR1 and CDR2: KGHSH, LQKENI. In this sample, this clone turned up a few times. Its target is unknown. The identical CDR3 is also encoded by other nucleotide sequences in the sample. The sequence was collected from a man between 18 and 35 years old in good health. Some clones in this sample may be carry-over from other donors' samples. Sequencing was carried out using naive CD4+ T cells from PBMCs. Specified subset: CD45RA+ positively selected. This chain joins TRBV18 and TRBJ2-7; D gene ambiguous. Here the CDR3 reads CASSPPGLVYEQYF. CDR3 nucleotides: TGTGCCAGCTCACCACCCGGCCTTGTCTACGAGCAGTACTTC.